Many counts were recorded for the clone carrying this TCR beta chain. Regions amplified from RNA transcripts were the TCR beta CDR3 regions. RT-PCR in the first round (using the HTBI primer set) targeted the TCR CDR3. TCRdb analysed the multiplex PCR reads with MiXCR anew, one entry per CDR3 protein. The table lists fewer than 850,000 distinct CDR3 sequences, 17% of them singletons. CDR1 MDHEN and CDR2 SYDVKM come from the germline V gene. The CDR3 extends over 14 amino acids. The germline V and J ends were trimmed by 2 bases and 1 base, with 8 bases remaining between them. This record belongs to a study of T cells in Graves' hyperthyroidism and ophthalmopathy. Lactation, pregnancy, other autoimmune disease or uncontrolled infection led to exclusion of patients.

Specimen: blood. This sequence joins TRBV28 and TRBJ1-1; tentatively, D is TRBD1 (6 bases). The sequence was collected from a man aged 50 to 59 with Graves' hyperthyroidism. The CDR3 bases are TGTGCCAGCAGTTTACAGGGGACGAACACTGAAGCTTTCTTT. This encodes CASSLQGTNTEAFF.